Below are 8 T cell receptor beta chains sequenced from a single sample in a study of blood T cell repertoires in COVID-19. This table comes from immunoSEQ multiplex PCR, and its TCRdb copy is limited to in-frame clones, with some not included. The sample has some 200,000 clones, roughly 91% seen once. Source material: PBMCs or T cells enriched from blood (not recorded which). All receptors come from a man younger than 45 in a cohort exposed to, infected with or recovered from COVID-19 (not recorded which).

The chain joins TRBV19 to TRBJ1-2, with 7 bases fitting TRBD1. The CDR3 is 14 amino acids. After removal of 3 bases from V and 5 bases from J, the junction contained 6 bases not matched to a gene. The germline V gene encodes CDR1 LNHDA and CDR2 SQIVND (reference sequence). CDR3 loop: CASSIPRGNYGYTF. The CDR3 DNA sequence: TGTGCCAGTAGTATCCCCAGGGGGAATTATGGCTACACCTTC.

The rearrangement joins TRBV3-1 (or the pseudogene TRBV3-2) to TRBJ2-2, with TRBD1 identical over 9 bases. CDR1 and CDR2 from the germline V gene are LGHDT and YNNKEL (reference sequence). The CDR3 totals 14 residues. Germline trimming cut 4 bases from V and 7 bases from J; bases unmatched to any gene: 4. CDR3 DNA sequence: TGTGCCAGCAGCCGGGGACAGGGAATCGGGGAGCTGTTTTTT. It encodes CASSRGQGIGELFF.

The CDR3 spells CASSPLDLNYGYTF. As DNA, the CDR3 is TGTGCCAGCAGTCCACTAGATCTAAACTATGGCTACACCTTC. The chain has TRBV28 and TRBJ1-2; D unclear. The CDR3 loop spans 14 amino acids. With 5 bases removed from V and 2 bases from J, the gap between germline ends came to 12 bases. From germline, CDR1 is MDHEN and CDR2 SYDVKM.

This rearrangement joins TRBV29-1 to TRBJ1-4, with a tentative D call TRBD1 (5 bases). The length of the CDR3 is 18 residues. The V end lost 6 bases, the J end lost 0 bases, and 23 bases lay between the germline ends. Germline CDR1 is SQVTM and CDR2 is ANQGSEA. The CDR3 DNA reads as TGCAGCGTCCGAGCTCCGGACACCTTTCTTGCAACTAATGAAAAACTGTTTTTT. It is translated as CSVRAPDTFLATNEKLFF.

The gene calls are TRBV7-9 and TRBJ1-4; weak D call: TRBD1 (5 bases). Germline V gives CDR1 SEHNR, CDR2 FQNEAQ (reference sequence). The CDR3 consists of 14 residues. V lost 0 bases and J lost 8, with 10 bases in between. The CDR3 region has the DNA TGTGCCAGCAGCTTAGCGGGGACTCCAGAAAAACTGTTTTTT. This gives the protein CASSLAGTPEKLFF.

V and J are TRBV21-1 and TRBJ2-3; TRBD2, the D gene given by the table, was not confirmed from the DNA. TRBV21-1 is marked as a pseudogene. CDR3 size: 17 residues. CDR3: CASSKEASGSRTDTQYF. The DNA of the CDR3 is TGTGCCAGCAGCAAAGAGGCAAGCGGGAGCCGGACAGATACGCAGTATTTT.

The chain uses TRBV3-1 (or the pseudogene TRBV3-2) and TRBJ2-7; TRBD1 matches at 9 bases. The CDR3 loop spans 14 amino acids. J was trimmed by 4 bases and V by 4 bases; bases with no gene match: 5. The germline CDR1 and CDR2 sequences are LGHDT and YNNKEL (reference sequence). The CDR3 spells CASSPLTGGYEQYF. For the CDR3, the DNA is TGTGCCAGCAGCCCCCTGACAGGGGGGTACGAGCAGTACTTC.

The chain joins TRBV10-3 to TRBJ2-1; no clear D. Germline assignment: CDR1 ENHRY and CDR2 SYGVKD. Trimming stripped 5 bases from V and 4 bases from J, with 9 bases between. The CDR3 is 13 amino acids. The CDR3 sequence: CAISFTEYNEQFF. In nucleotides, the CDR3 is TGTGCCATCAGTTTTACAGAATACAATGAGCAGTTCTTC.